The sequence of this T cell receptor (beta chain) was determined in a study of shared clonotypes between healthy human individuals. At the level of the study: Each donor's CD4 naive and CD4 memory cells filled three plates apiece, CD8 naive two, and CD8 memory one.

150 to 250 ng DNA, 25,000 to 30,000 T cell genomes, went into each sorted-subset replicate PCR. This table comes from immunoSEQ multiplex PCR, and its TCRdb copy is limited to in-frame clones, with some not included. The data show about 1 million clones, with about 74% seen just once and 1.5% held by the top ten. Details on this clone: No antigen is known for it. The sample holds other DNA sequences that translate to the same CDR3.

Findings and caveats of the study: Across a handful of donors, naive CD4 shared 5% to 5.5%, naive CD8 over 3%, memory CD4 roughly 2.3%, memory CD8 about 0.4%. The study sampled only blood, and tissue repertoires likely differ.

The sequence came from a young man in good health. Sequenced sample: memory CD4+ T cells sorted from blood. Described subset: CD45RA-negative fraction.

DNA of the CDR3: TGTGCCAGCTCACCCCGGGACACAGATACGCAGTATTTT. Translated, it gives CASSPRDTDTQYF. The chain links TRBV18 to TRBJ2-3; weak D call: TRBD2 (5 bases). V gave up 3 bases and J gave up 2 bases, with 6 bases separating them. CDR1 is KGHSH and CDR2 is LQKENI in the germline V gene. The CDR3 consists of 13 residues.